The 27 T cell receptor beta chains below were found in one sample sequenced in a study of cytomegalovirus exposure and HLA in healthy donors. A multiplex PCR was run with 60 Vbeta primers and 13 Jbeta primers. Produced via immunoSEQ multiplex PCR; TCRdb's table is partial and in-frame only. The sample shows approximately 110,000 clones, over 65% of them seen only once. The sequencing input was PBMCs. The receptors derive from a man in his fifties in good health and CMV-seronegative.

CDR3 amino acids: CASSSYTVYSEQFF. CDR3 nucleotide sequence: TGTGCCAGCAGCTCTTATACGGTTTATAGTGAGCAGTTCTTC. The chain combines TRBV7-9 with TRBJ2-1; the D is unclear. V was pared by 4 bases and J by 9 bases, with 16 bases between. The CDR3 extends over 14 amino acids. Per germline, CDR1 SEHNR and CDR2 FQNEAQ (reference sequence).

V usage is TRBV18 and J usage is TRBJ1-1; D call uncertain. The CDR3 spans 17 residues. V was trimmed by 2 bases and J by 3 bases, leaving 19 bases between them. Germline CDR1 KGHSH, CDR2 LQKENI. Here the CDR3 reads CASSPAIYSGSDTEAFF. The CDR3, as DNA: TGTGCCAGCTCACCAGCGATATACTCAGGTTCAGACACTGAAGCTTTCTTT.

This rearrangement joins TRBV5-1 to TRBJ2-5; a weak D match, TRBD1 (6 bases). The end of the DNA is better explained by TRBJ2-7, so the J call may be wrong. This CDR3 is built from 13 residues. Germline V gene sequence: CDR1 SGHRS, CDR2 YFSETQ. For the CDR3, the DNA is TGCGCCAGCAGCCAGGGGATTTTCTACGAGCAGTACTTC. Translation gives CASSQGIFYEQYF.

The genes are TRBV19 and TRBJ1-1; the match to TRBD1 covers 9 bases. This CDR3 has 13 residues. Per germline, CDR1 LNHDA and CDR2 SQIVND (reference sequence). V shed 9 bases and J 3 bases; nucleotides not matched to a gene: 5. CDR3 DNA: TGTGCCAGCCGGGACAGGGCGGACACTGAAGCTTTCTTT. This sequence encodes CASRDRADTEAFF.

This clone was observed a handful of times. The gene calls are TRBV2 and TRBJ1-1, with D possibly being TRBD1 (5 bases). CDR1 is SNHLY, CDR2 FYNNEI, per germline. With 3 bases removed from V and 7 bases from J, the gap between germline ends came to 12 bases. This CDR3 contains 13 residues. CDR3: CASSDWGKDEAFF. The DNA for the CDR3 is TGTGCCAGCAGTGACTGGGGCAAGGATGAAGCTTTCTTT.

The gene calls are TRBV6-1 and TRBJ1-1; the D gene is possibly TRBD1 (5 bases). CDR1 and CDR2 from the germline V gene are MNHNS and SASEGT. V lost 0 bases, J lost 5 bases, and 16 bases lay in between. The CDR3 loop spans 16 amino acids. Written as DNA, the CDR3 is TGTGCCAGCAGTGAAGCGGAAACTGGGGGGGGAACTGAAGCTTTCTTT. It codes for CASSEAETGGGTEAFF.

The rearrangement uses TRBV5-8 and TRBJ2-5; TRBD1 aligns across 8 bases. J was trimmed by 4 bases and V by 1 base; bases with no gene match: 6. The length of the CDR3 is 15 residues. Germline V gives CDR1 SGHTS, CDR2 YDEGEE. CDR3: CASSLPRTGTETQYF. CDR3 DNA: TGTGCCAGCAGCTTGCCCAGGACAGGGACAGAGACCCAGTACTTC.

The rearrangement joins TRBV29-1 to TRBJ2-2; perhaps TRBD2 as D (7 bases). V was pared by 7 bases and J by 5 bases, with 11 bases between. Germline V gene lookup returns CDR1 SQVTM and CDR2 ANQGSEA. The CDR3 loop spans 12 amino acids. The CDR3 is CSGGRGTGELFF. Here the CDR3 DNA reads TGCAGCGGAGGGAGGGGGACCGGGGAGCTGTTTTTT.

V usage is TRBV28 and J usage is TRBJ1-4; the match to TRBD1 covers 8 bases. CDR3 size: 16 residues. Germline V gene lookup returns CDR1 MDHEN and CDR2 SYDVKM. J was trimmed by 8 bases and V by 2 bases; bases with no gene match: 10. DNA of the CDR3: TGTGCCAGCAGTTTACATGGACAGGGTGAGCGGGAAAAACTGTTTTTT. Its protein is CASSLHGQGEREKLFF.

The V and J genes are TRBV4-1 and TRBJ2-2; 7 bases fit TRBD2. The CDR3 has 17 amino acids. Germline V gene data show CDR1 as MGHRA and CDR2 as YSYEKL. Trimming cost V 0 bases and J 4 bases; bases outside gene matches: 8. CDR3 coding DNA: TGCGCCAGCAGCCAAGAAATGGGGACTAAACTCACCGGGGAGCTGTTTTTT. Amino acids: CASSQEMGTKLTGELFF.

This clone was counted between two and nine times. The chain combines TRBV5-4 with TRBJ1-1; 7 nucleotides line up with TRBD1. With V trimmed by 5 bases and J by 3 bases, 4 bases remained unmatched. Germline V gene lookup returns CDR1 SGHNT and CDR2 YYREEE (reference sequence). The length of the CDR3 is 13 residues. CDR3 loop: CASRVDRDTEAFF. The CDR3 region has the DNA TGTGCCAGCAGAGTCGACAGGGACACTGAAGCTTTCTTT.

CDR3 residues: CASRRGRDSQETQYF. CDR3 bases: TGTGCCAGCAGACGGGGAAGGGATTCCCAAGAGACCCAGTACTTC. This chain uses TRBV6-1 with TRBJ2-5; perhaps TRBD2 as D (5 bases). Trimming took off 6 bases at V and 1 base at J, with 15 bases between the two ends. CDR3 length: 15 amino acids. The germline gives CDR1 MNHNS, CDR2 SASEGT.

The gene calls are TRBV19 and TRBJ2-2; 9 bases agree with TRBD1. The CDR3 is 15 residues long. Germline trimming cut 8 bases from V and 5 bases from J; bases unmatched to any gene: 9. Germline V gives CDR1 LNHDA, CDR2 SQIVND (reference sequence). The CDR3 region is CASSHRGRFTGELFF. CDR3 in DNA: TGTGCCAGTTCCCACAGGGGGCGTTTTACCGGGGAGCTGTTTTTT.

In DNA, the CDR3 is TGTGCCAGTAGCTCAACCGGGACAGATCTTGCAAAACTGTTTTTT. Translating gives CASSSTGTDLAKLFF. The rearrangement joins TRBV19 to TRBJ1-4; 7 bases are shared with TRBD1. CDR3 size: 15 residues. Trimming at V came to 6 bases and at J to 10 bases, leaving 14 bases not matched to a gene. CDR1 LNHDA and CDR2 SQIVND come from the germline V gene (reference sequence).

This chain joins TRBV2 and TRBJ2-5, with TRBD2 matching 10 bases. Unmatched junction bases numbered 19, after V lost 11 bases and J lost 10 bases. Germline CDR1 is SNHLY and CDR2 is FYNNEI. The CDR3 totals 15 residues. The CDR3 sequence: CAGRELAGSPGGQYF. CDR3 coding DNA: TGTGCCGGAAGAGAACTAGCGGGGTCCCCTGGGGGCCAGTACTTC.

The chain has TRBV5-1 and TRBJ1-4, with 9 bases that match TRBD1. Germline CDR1 reads SGHRS; CDR2 reads YFSETQ. Losses at the gene ends were 3 bases for V and 8 bases for J; bases not matched to a gene: 5. The CDR3 has 14 residues. The CDR3 protein is CASSSTGGWEKLFF. CDR3 nucleotides: TGCGCCAGCAGCTCCACAGGGGGCTGGGAAAAACTGTTTTTT.

CDR3: CASSSGQGAHYTF. The CDR3 DNA reads as TGCGCCAGCAGCTCGGGACAGGGGGCACACTACACCTTC. This chain uses TRBV5-1 with TRBJ1-2; 12 bases map to TRBD1. Losses at the gene ends were 3 bases for V and 10 bases for J; bases not matched to a gene: 4. Germline CDR1 reads SGHRS; CDR2 reads YFSETQ. The CDR3 has 13 amino acids.

The chain combines TRBV5-4 with TRBJ2-5; TRBD2 matches at 12 bases. The CDR3 spans 17 residues. CDR1 is SGHNT and CDR2 is YYREEE in the germline V gene (reference sequence). V was clipped by 4 bases and J by 1 base; unmatched bases: 8. CDR3 residues: CASSIGTSGPIQETQYF. CDR3 nucleotides: TGTGCCAGCAGCATAGGGACTAGCGGGCCGATCCAAGAGACCCAGTACTTC.

This rearrangement joins TRBV19 to TRBJ1-4; tentatively, D is TRBD1 (6 bases). Trimming cost V 3 bases and J 12 bases, with 23 bases left between them. CDR1 and CDR2 from the germline V gene are LNHDA and SQIVND (reference sequence). The CDR3 length is 16 residues. In nucleotides, the CDR3 is TGTGCCAGTAGTATTGGGGGCGGCAGGGCTATCGAGGAACTGTTTTTT. Translation gives CASSIGGGRAIEELFF.

This clone was found once. This rearrangement joins TRBV5-1 to TRBJ1-2, with D perhaps matching TRBD1 (5 bases). Germline CDR1 reads SGHRS; CDR2 reads YFSETQ. CDR3 length: 15 residues. The V gene lost 4 bases and the J gene lost 2 bases, with 15 bases spanning the gap. The CDR3 is CASSLGHSDNYGYTF. The CDR3 region has the DNA TGCGCCAGCAGCCTAGGACACTCGGACAACTATGGCTACACCTTC.

This chain connects TRBV5-5 to TRBJ2-5; TRBD2 might be the D (7 bases). The V gene lost 4 bases and the J gene lost 4 bases, with 14 bases spanning the gap. This CDR3 comprises 14 residues. Germline-derived CDR1 and CDR2 are SGHKS and YYEKEE (reference sequence). The DNA for the CDR3 is TGTGCCAGCAGCCCCTGGGGGGGGCGAGAGACCCAGTACTTC. Amino acids: CASSPWGGRETQYF.

This chain links TRBV6-1 with TRBJ1-1; D gene ambiguous. Trimming took 4 bases from V and 4 from J, leaving 10 bases between them. This CDR3 has 13 amino acids. Per the germline V gene, CDR1 is MNHNS and CDR2 is SASEGT. CDR3 sequence (DNA): TGTGCCAGCAGTGGTGGTGGGAGCACTGAAGCTTTCTTT. This encodes CASSGGGSTEAFF.

The chain couples TRBV29-1 to TRBJ2-1; 10 bases line up with TRBD2. CDR1 and CDR2 from the germline V gene are SQVTM and ANQGSEA. Unmatched junction bases numbered 15, after V lost 1 base and J lost 0 bases. CDR3 length: 20 residues. CDR3 loop: CSVEAPPVAGGLISYNEQFF. Written as DNA, the CDR3 is TGCAGCGTTGAAGCGCCCCCGGTAGCGGGGGGCTTGATCTCCTACAATGAGCAGTTCTTC.

This clone was picked up one time. J is TRBJ1-5 and V is TRBV5-4, with TRBD1 identical over 8 bases. V shed 4 bases, J shed 3 bases, and the junction held 6 bases outside the gene matches. Germline lookup yields CDR1 SGHNT and CDR2 YYREEE (reference sequence). This CDR3 spans 15 amino acids. The CDR3 here is CASSLTGDPNQPQHF. In DNA form, the CDR3 reads TGTGCCAGCAGCCTGACAGGGGATCCCAATCAGCCCCAGCATTTT. The full variable domain, completed using reference TRBV5-4 and TRBJ1-5, is ETGVTQSPTHLIKTRGQQVTLRCSSQSGHNTVSWYQQALGQGPQFIFQYYREEENGRGNFPPRFSGLQFPNYSSELNVNALELDDSALYLCASSLTGDPNQPQHFGDGTRLSIL.

The table lists this clone with a few counts. In DNA, the CDR3 is TGTGCCAGCAGTTTACTTAATCAGGGGGCAAGCAATCAGCCCCAGCATTTT. Translated: CASSLLNQGASNQPQHF. The chain uses TRBV28 and TRBJ1-5; TRBD1 matches 8 bases. Germline V lookup: CDR1 MDHEN, CDR2 SYDVKM. CDR3 length: 17 amino acids. V shed 2 bases and J 1 base; nucleotides not matched to a gene: 7.

Note on this clone: A junction end diverges from the germline sequence, so it may reflect a read error. This chain connects TRBV7-9 to TRBJ2-7, with D possibly being TRBD1 (6 bases). Germline V gives CDR1 SEHNR, CDR2 FQNEAQ (reference sequence). The CDR3 consists of 12 residues. In DNA, the CDR3 is TGTTCCAGCAGCCAGGGGTCCTACGAGCAGTACTTC. Translating it yields CSSSQGSYEQYF.

Here the CDR3 DNA reads TGCGCCAGCAGCACCCCGGGGAGGGAGACCCAGTACTTC. It is translated as CASSTPGRETQYF. The V call is TRBV5-1, the J call TRBJ2-5, with D perhaps matching TRBD2 (6 bases). In germline, CDR1 is SGHRS, CDR2 YFSETQ. The CDR3 has 13 amino acids. Trimming took 4 bases from V and 5 from J, leaving 12 bases between them.